These 13 T cell receptor beta chains share one sample of origin, sequenced in a study of regulatory T cells. Study-wide findings and caveats: CD3G-deficient patients' regulatory T cells showed reduced Shannon diversity versus autologous conventional CD4+ and control regulatory cells.

Primers: 52 TRBV forward and 13 TRBJ reverse. The assay was immunoSEQ multiplex PCR, and TCRdb's table has in-frame clones only and misses some. Among roughly 4,000 clones listed, about 91% were seen once. No cognate antigen is known for these TCRs. Sequences were obtained from CD4+ Tregs sorted from blood. These receptors all come from a child aged 2 to 10 with CD3G deficiency.

As regards this clone: Relative to the germline gene, one junction end is altered; a read error may explain this. The rearrangement uses TRBV7-9 and TRBJ2-3, with 12 bases fitting TRBD2. Germline V gene sequence: CDR1 SEHNR, CDR2 FQNEAQ (reference sequence). The CDR3 is 15 amino acids. CDR3 nucleotides: TGTGCCAGCAGCCTAGCGGGAGGGACCCGCAATACGCAGTATTTT. This translates into CASSLAGGTRNTQYF.

This chain uses TRBV11-1 with TRBJ2-1; D uncertain. The CDR3 covers 16 residues. Trimming took off 6 bases at V and 0 bases at J, with 15 bases between the two ends. Germline V gene lookup returns CDR1 SGHAT and CDR2 FQDESV (reference sequence). CDR3 in amino acids: CASSNYGASSYNEQFF. CDR3 nucleotides: TGTGCCAGCAGTAACTACGGCGCGAGCTCCTACAATGAGCAGTTCTTC.

The chain is built from TRBV19 and TRBJ2-5, with D unclear. The length of the CDR3 is 13 residues. Between the trimmed V and J ends, which lost 2 bases and 1 base, there was a span of 5 bases. Germline V gene sequence: CDR1 LNHDA, CDR2 SQIVND (reference sequence). CDR3 bases: TGTGCCAGTAGTATACGATTCCAAGAGACCCAGTACTTC. It specifies CASSIRFQETQYF.

The rearrangement joins TRBV28 to TRBJ2-7; TRBD2 matches 11 bases. Trimming took 2 bases from V and 5 from J; bases not matched to a gene: 5. This CDR3 comprises 15 residues. Germline values: CDR1 MDHEN, CDR2 SYDVKM. In DNA form, the CDR3 reads TGTGCCAGCAGTTTAAGTACTAGCGGGAGCAACGAGCAGTACTTC. This sequence encodes CASSLSTSGSNEQYF.

This chain uses TRBV6-6 with TRBJ1-6; D may be TRBD1 (6 bases). Trimming removed 4 bases at V and 12 bases at J, with 13 bases between. Germline loops: CDR1 MNHNY, CDR2 SVGAGI (reference sequence). The CDR3 covers 13 residues. The CDR3 sequence: CASSWNRAGPLHF. In nucleotides, the CDR3 is TGTGCCAGCAGTTGGAACAGGGCCGGACCCCTCCACTTT.

The chain couples TRBV12-5 to TRBJ2-1; possible D gene TRBD2, 5 bases. The CDR3 is 18 residues long. CDR1 and CDR2 (germline): LGHNT, FRNRAP. The V and J ends lost 2 bases and 0 bases respectively, with 17 bases between them. CDR3 amino acids: CASGLYPGGTSSYNEQFF. CDR3 in DNA: TGTGCTAGTGGTTTGTACCCGGGCGGCACTAGCTCCTACAATGAGCAGTTCTTC.

The CDR3 spells CASSSGGVAETQYF. The CDR3 bases are TGTGCCAGCAGTTCCGGCGGGGTTGCGGAGACGCAGTATTTT. V gene TRBV28 combines with J gene TRBJ2-3, with D maybe TRBD2 (6 bases). Trimming removed 4 bases at V and 9 bases at J, with 17 bases between. The CDR3 sequence is 14 residues long. CDR1 MDHEN and CDR2 SYDVKM come from the germline V gene.

The chain links TRBV28 to TRBJ2-1, with TRBD1 identical over 8 bases. CDR1 and CDR2 (germline): MDHEN, SYDVKM. This CDR3 contains 13 residues. With 5 bases clipped from V and 12 bases from J, the junction kept 9 bases outside the gene matches. The chain's CDR3 is CASSTTGAVGQFF. DNA of the CDR3: TGTGCCAGCAGTACGACAGGGGCCGTAGGGCAGTTCTTC. Looking up the rest from reference TRBV28 and TRBJ2-1 gives the full variable domain: DVKVTQSSRYLVKRTGEKVFLECVQDMDHENMFWYRQDPGLGLRLIYFSYDVKMKEKGDIPEGYSVSREKKERFSLILESASTNQTSMYLCASSTTGAVGQFFGPGTRLTVL.

The chain employs TRBV5-1 and TRBJ2-2; D unclear. The CDR3 contains 15 residues. Trimming shortened V by 2 bases and J by 3 bases, and 11 bases separated the two germline ends. Germline lookup yields CDR1 SGHRS and CDR2 YFSETQ. This CDR3 is CASSFLGPDTGELFF. The DNA for the CDR3 is TGCGCCAGCAGCTTTCTCGGGCCGGACACCGGGGAGCTGTTTTTT.

This chain links TRBV28 with TRBJ1-2; 9 bases match TRBD1. V gave up 7 bases and J gave up 8 bases; unmatched junction bases: 5. The CDR3 is 12 residues long. From germline, CDR1 is MDHEN and CDR2 SYDVKM. The CDR3 DNA is TGTGCCAGCAAAACAGGGGGCTACGGCTACACCTTC. This codes for CASKTGGYGYTF.

The chain links TRBV6-6 to TRBJ1-1; 7 bases line up with TRBD1. This CDR3 has 12 residues. Germline V gives CDR1 MNHNY, CDR2 SVGAGI (reference sequence). After removal of 6 bases from V and 6 bases from J, the junction contained 4 bases not matched to a gene. The CDR3 is CASRGQYSEAFF. The CDR3 coding sequence is TGTGCCAGCAGGGGACAGTACTCTGAAGCTTTCTTT.

The chain couples TRBV6-1 to TRBJ2-7; the match to TRBD1 covers 8 bases. The CDR3 has 16 amino acids. The germline V gene has CDR1 MNHNS and CDR2 SASEGT. J gave up 4 bases and V 0 bases, and 8 bases lay outside the gene matches. The CDR3 loop reads CASSEAGDRGRYEQYF. CDR3 DNA: TGTGCCAGCAGTGAAGCGGGTGACAGGGGTCGGTACGAGCAGTACTTC.

The chain links TRBV28 to TRBJ1-1, with a weak D call TRBD1 (5 bases). The V gene lost 6 bases and the J gene lost 7 bases, with 18 bases spanning the gap. CDR1 and CDR2 (germline): MDHEN, SYDVKM. This CDR3 is 14 amino acids long. The CDR3 protein is CASSGPGRWIEAFF. CDR3 in DNA: TGTGCCAGCAGCGGCCCAGGGAGATGGATTGAAGCTTTCTTT.